These 22 T cell receptor beta chains were all obtained from the same sample, sequenced in a study of CD8 T cells in ankylosing spondylitis. Using its own MiXCR run on the 5' RACE reads, TCRdb lists one record per CDR3 protein. The sample contains approximately 42,000 distinct CDR3 sequences, over 3.5% of which appear only once. The sequenced material came from blood, either unsorted or a sorted T cell fraction (not recorded which). The receptors here all came from a female donor with ankylosing spondylitis or in good health (not recorded which).

This clonotype was recorded once. The gene calls are TRBV9 and TRBJ2-7; TRBD1 matches at 9 bases. The length of the CDR3 is 15 residues. V lost 9 bases to trimming and J lost 6 bases; unmatched junction nucleotides: 16. CDR1 is SGDLS, CDR2 YYNGEE, per germline. CDR3 amino acids: CAISDGQGLRGEQYF. CDR3 DNA sequence: TGTGCCATCAGTGATGGACAGGGGCTACGCGGCGAGCAGTACTTC.

Many counts were recorded for this clonotype. This chain joins TRBV9 and TRBJ2-3; 10 bases are a match to TRBD1. CDR1 is SGDLS and CDR2 is YYNGEE in the germline V gene. V lost 3 bases, J lost 4 bases, and 8 bases stayed unmatched. CDR3 length: 16 residues. CDR3 sequence: CASSAGGQGISDTQYF. The CDR3 bases are TGTGCCAGCAGCGCGGGGGGACAGGGGATCTCAGATACGCAGTATTTT.

This clonotype was observed many times. The CDR3 DNA follows: TGTGCCAGCAGCGCCCATGGACTAGCGGGGTATGGTGGGGCCAACGTCCTGACTTTC. Protein sequence: CASSAHGLAGYGGANVLTF. The chain links TRBV9 to TRBJ2-6, with 12 bases identical to TRBD2. Germline V gene sequence: CDR1 SGDLS, CDR2 YYNGEE. The CDR3 is 19 amino acids. The V and J ends lost 3 bases and 3 bases, in that order; junction bases with no gene match: 10.

This clonotype was observed at least ten times. The rearrangement uses TRBV9 and TRBJ2-1, with D hard to call. The CDR3 runs 15 residues. Germline CDR1 and CDR2: SGDLS and YYNGEE. V was trimmed by 0 bases and J by 0 bases, leaving 7 bases between them. The CDR3 loop is CASSVGRNSYNEQFF. DNA for the CDR3: TGTGCCAGCAGCGTAGGGCGGAACTCCTACAATGAGCAGTTCTTC.

The rearrangement uses TRBV9 and TRBJ2-3, with D maybe TRBD2 (5 bases). The V end was cut by 0 bases, the J end by 2 bases, with 16 bases between. CDR1 is SGDLS and CDR2 is YYNGEE in the germline V gene. The CDR3 has 17 residues. The DNA for the CDR3 is TGTGCCAGCAGCGTAGATTCGATTAGGCGGGTCACAGATACGCAGTATTTT. Its translation is CASSVDSIRRVTDTQYF.

This clonotype was seen many times. This sequence joins TRBV9 and TRBJ1-1, with D tentatively TRBD1 (5 bases). The CDR3 is 14 residues long. CDR1 and CDR2 from the germline V gene are SGDLS and YYNGEE. V lost 0 bases and J lost 3, with 9 bases in between. CDR3 nucleotide sequence: TGTGCCAGCAGCGTAGATCAGGGATACACTGAAGCTTTCTTT. Its protein product is CASSVDQGYTEAFF.

This clonotype has a count of ten or more. The rearrangement links TRBV9 to TRBJ1-2; D uncertain. Germline CDR1 is SGDLS and CDR2 is YYNGEE. The CDR3 runs 14 residues. Trimming removed 0 bases at V and 4 bases at J, with 10 bases between. The chain's CDR3 is CASSVGVGSYGYTF. The CDR3 bases are TGTGCCAGCAGCGTAGGGGTGGGGTCCTATGGCTACACCTTC.

This clonotype has ten or more counts. This chain joins TRBV9 and TRBJ2-2; possibly TRBD2 for D (5 bases). Deletions cut 2 bases from V and 7 bases from J, with 12 bases between. The CDR3 totals 14 residues. Germline CDR1 reads SGDLS; CDR2 reads YYNGEE. CDR3 amino acids: CASSVGVEVGELFF. CDR3 nucleotides: TGTGCCAGCAGCGTCGGGGTCGAGGTCGGGGAGCTGTTTTTT. Filled out from reference TRBV9 and TRBJ2-2, the complete variable domain reads DSGVTQTPKHLITATGQRVTLRCSPRSGDLSVYWYQQSLDQGLQFLIQYYNGEERAKGNILERFSAQQFPDLHSELNLSSLELGDSALYFCASSVGVEVGELFFGEGSRLTVL.

The chain carries TRBV9 and TRBJ2-3; D gene uncertain. This CDR3 contains 14 residues. Trimming stripped 0 bases from V and 4 bases from J, with 9 bases between. Germline loops: CDR1 SGDLS, CDR2 YYNGEE. CDR3 amino acids: CASSVASIPDTQYF. The CDR3 DNA reads as TGTGCCAGCAGCGTAGCGAGCATCCCAGATACGCAGTATTTT.

This clonotype was found many times. V gene TRBV9 combines with J gene TRBJ1-6; 11 bases line up with TRBD1. The junction had 6 bases not matched to a gene; V was cut back by 4 bases and J by 6 bases. The CDR3 runs 16 residues. Germline assignment: CDR1 SGDLS and CDR2 YYNGEE. CDR3 sequence reads: CASSRGTGGSNSPLHF. CDR3 in DNA: TGTGCCAGCAGCCGAGGGACAGGGGGGAGTAATTCACCCCTCCACTTT.

This clonotype was observed at least ten times. This may be a read error, as it is one base from a much larger clone. The V gene is TRBV9, the J gene TRBJ2-7; D possibly corresponds to TRBD2 (5 bases). V lost 0 bases, J lost 2 bases, and 18 bases lay in between. Germline CDR1 SGDLS, CDR2 YYNGEE. The CDR3 length is 17 residues. As DNA, the CDR3 is TGTGCCAGCAGCGTAGAAGGGAGACAACCCTCCACCTACGAGCAGTACTTC. Amino acids: CASSVEGRQPSTYEQYF.

The V gene is TRBV9, the J gene TRBJ2-5; TRBD2 is a possible D gene (6 bases). V shed 1 base and J shed 2 bases, with 12 bases lying between them. The CDR3 length is 15 residues. Germline V gene lookup returns CDR1 SGDLS and CDR2 YYNGEE. The CDR3 here is CASSVSPSGQETQYF. As DNA, the CDR3 is TGTGCCAGCAGCGTATCCCCAAGCGGGCAAGAGACCCAGTACTTC. The full variable domain, completed using reference TRBV9 and TRBJ2-5, is DSGVTQTPKHLITATGQRVTLRCSPRSGDLSVYWYQQSLDQGLQFLIQYYNGEERAKGNILERFSAQQFPDLHSELNLSSLELGDSALYFCASSVSPSGQETQYFGPGTRLLVL.

This clonotype was recorded at least ten times. The chain joins TRBV9 to TRBJ2-3; tentative D call: TRBD1 (6 bases). The CDR3 runs to 14 residues. Germline V lookup: CDR1 SGDLS, CDR2 YYNGEE. Trimming stripped 4 bases from V and 6 bases from J, with 15 bases between. CDR3 in DNA: TGTGCCAGCAGCACTCAGGGGATGTCCGATACGCAGTATTTT. This gives the protein CASSTQGMSDTQYF.

This clonotype has at least ten counts. The chain employs TRBV7-8 and TRBJ1-2; no clear D gene. V was shortened by 3 bases and J by 8 bases, with 4 bases between the two germline ends. Germline CDR1 reads SGHVS; CDR2 reads FQNEAQ. The CDR3 has 10 amino acids. The CDR3 here is CASSFEGYTF. The DNA for the CDR3 is TGTGCCAGCAGCTTTGAGGGCTACACCTTC.

This clonotype came up many times. For the CDR3, the DNA is TGTGCCAGCAGCGTAGGTAGCGGGGGCTCCAGGGATACGCAGTATTTT. It is translated as CASSVGSGGSRDTQYF. The gene calls are TRBV9 and TRBJ2-3; 9 bases fit TRBD2. Germline V gene lookup returns CDR1 SGDLS and CDR2 YYNGEE. V shed 0 bases and J 6 bases; nucleotides not matched to a gene: 8. The CDR3 runs to 16 residues.

This clonotype was seen at least ten times. The chain employs TRBV9 and TRBJ2-4, with 10 nucleotides matching TRBD1. This CDR3 has 14 residues. V gave up 3 bases and J gave up 4 bases; unmatched junction bases: 1. In germline, CDR1 is SGDLS, CDR2 YYNGEE. CDR3 sequence reads: CASSAGQGKNIQYF. The DNA of the CDR3 is TGTGCCAGCAGCGCGGGACAGGGGAAAAACATTCAGTACTTC. The full variable domain, completed using reference TRBV9 and TRBJ2-4, is DSGVTQTPKHLITATGQRVTLRCSPRSGDLSVYWYQQSLDQGLQFLIQYYNGEERAKGNILERFSAQQFPDLHSELNLSSLELGDSALYFCASSAGQGKNIQYFGAGTRLSVL.

This clonotype was observed a few times. The chain combines TRBV9 with TRBJ1-1; D is uncertain. Trimming stripped 2 bases from V and 1 base from J, with 12 bases between. Germline V gene sequence: CDR1 SGDLS, CDR2 YYNGEE. This CDR3 spans 15 amino acids. The CDR3 sequence is CASSVQASGNTEAFF. In nucleotides, the CDR3 is TGTGCCAGCAGCGTGCAGGCGTCAGGGAACACTGAAGCTTTCTTT.

The chain employs TRBV9 and TRBJ2-3; D gene unclear. This CDR3 has 13 amino acids. Germline V gene sequence: CDR1 SGDLS, CDR2 YYNGEE. Between the trimmed V and J ends, which lost 3 bases and 2 bases, there was a span of 7 bases. The CDR3 region is CASSGRDTDTQYF. DNA of the CDR3: TGTGCCAGCAGCGGGAGAGACACAGATACGCAGTATTTT.

There are many counts of this clonotype. The chain joins TRBV9 to TRBJ1-5, with D hard to call. Germline V gene data show CDR1 as SGDLS and CDR2 as YYNGEE. The ends were cut back, 3 bases at V and 4 bases at J, with 8 bases in the middle. The CDR3 extends over 13 amino acids. The CDR3 protein is CASSETPNQPQHF. CDR3 sequence (DNA): TGTGCCAGCAGCGAAACCCCGAATCAGCCCCAGCATTTT.

The sample holds many counts of this clonotype. V and J are TRBV9 and TRBJ1-2; D not resolved. The germline gives CDR1 SGDLS, CDR2 YYNGEE. V lost 4 bases and J lost 8, with 12 bases in between. This CDR3 contains 12 residues. CDR3 residues: CASSTPPGGYTF. The DNA for the CDR3 is TGTGCCAGCAGCACCCCTCCAGGCGGCTACACCTTC. The whole variable domain, filled in from reference TRBV9 and TRBJ1-2, reads DSGVTQTPKHLITATGQRVTLRCSPRSGDLSVYWYQQSLDQGLQFLIQYYNGEERAKGNILERFSAQQFPDLHSELNLSSLELGDSALYFCASSTPPGGYTFGSGTRLTVV.

A few counts support this clonotype. The gene calls are TRBV9 and TRBJ2-2, with D hard to call. The germline V gene has CDR1 SGDLS and CDR2 YYNGEE. V was clipped by 0 bases and J by 1 base, with 10 bases between them. The CDR3 sequence is 16 residues long. The CDR3 DNA follows: TGTGCCAGCAGCGTAGCTGAGGCTAGGAACACCGGGGAGCTGTTTTTT. Its translation is CASSVAEARNTGELFF.

There are a few counts of this clonotype. The rearrangement joins TRBV9 to TRBJ2-5, with a tentative D call TRBD1 (6 bases). This CDR3 contains 16 residues. CDR1 SGDLS and CDR2 YYNGEE come from the germline V gene. V was trimmed by 2 bases and J by 4 bases, leaving 18 bases between them. This CDR3 reads CASSVGITGSGETQYF. CDR3 DNA sequence: TGTGCCAGCAGCGTCGGAATCACAGGGTCGGGAGAGACCCAGTACTTC.